These 5 T cell receptor beta chains share one sample of origin, sequenced in a study of neurological immune-mediated disorders (dated by TCRdb to the late 2010s). The library was produced with 5' RACE. Sequencing instrument: Illumina HiSeq 2500. TCRdb handled the public reads itself, with Q25 trimming in fastp and clone calling in MiXCR, and kept productive beta chains. Rows with a matching CDR3 protein are joined into one entry that keeps the most common DNA and genes. The sample profile shows 50,000 to 75,000 distinct CDR3 sequences; about an eighth of them were found once. The ten largest clones capture about 10% of the sample. The specimen sequenced was PBMCs. These receptor sequences come from a woman aged 55-70 years with HTLV-1-associated myelopathy (HAM/TSP).

This clonotype was counted between two and nine times. V is TRBV30 and J is TRBJ2-3; 8 nucleotides agree with TRBD1. The trim removed 2 bases at V and 1 base at J, leaving 5 bases unmatched. CDR3 length: 15 residues. Germline V gene lookup returns CDR1 GTSNPN and CDR2 SVGIG (reference sequence). The CDR3 DNA reads TGTGCCTGGAGTCCCGGGACAGGAGGCACAGATACGCAGTATTTT. This sequence encodes CAWSPGTGGTDTQYF.

The table lists this clonotype with many counts. In nucleotides, the CDR3 is TGTGCCAGCAGTCCTTGGGGGGCCGGGGAGCTGTTTTTT. Amino acid sequence: CASSPWGAGELFF. The chain uses TRBV12-3 or TRBV12-4 and TRBJ2-2; a weak D match, TRBD2 (6 bases). This CDR3 comprises 13 residues. With 5 bases removed from V and 6 bases from J, the gap between germline ends came to 10 bases.

There are many counts of this clonotype. This sequence joins TRBV4-1 and TRBJ2-5; TRBD2 matches 9 bases. CDR1 and CDR2 (germline): MGHRA, YSYEKL. The CDR3 loop spans 21 amino acids. Trimming at V came to 0 bases and at J to 4 bases, leaving 21 bases not matched to a gene. The CDR3 DNA sequence: TGCGCCAGCAGCCAAGATAAGCGCGGGGTGTTTGCGGGAGGGCCTGGAGAGACCCAGTACTTC. This translates into CASSQDKRGVFAGGPGETQYF.

This clonotype appeared a few times. The rearrangement links TRBV5-1 to TRBJ2-1; D might be TRBD1 (6 bases). V was pared by 1 base and J by 2 bases, with 10 bases between. CDR1 SGHRS and CDR2 YFSETQ come from the germline V gene. CDR3 length: 15 amino acids. Here the CDR3 DNA reads TGCGCCAGCAGCTTGTCGGACAGAACCTACAATGAGCAGTTCTTC. This translates into CASSLSDRTYNEQFF.

The V call is TRBV6-5, the J call TRBJ1-1; possibly TRBD1 for D (5 bases). The CDR3 runs to 16 residues. Germline CDR1 MNHEY, CDR2 SVGAGI. V was shortened by 0 bases and J by 4 bases, with 15 bases between the two germline ends. CDR3 protein: CASSYSKRVRGTEAFF. DNA for the CDR3: TGTGCCAGCAGTTACTCGAAGAGGGTGAGGGGCACTGAAGCTTTCTTT.